The rows below give T cell receptor beta chains drawn from one sample of a study of CD8 T cells in Susac syndrome. TCRdb re-analysed the immunoSEQ multiplex PCR reads in MiXCR, keeping a single row per CDR3 protein. The sample consists of about 400,000 distinct CDR3 sequences, more than 80% of them appearing once. The specimen was CD8+ T cells from PBMCs. The receptor set was obtained from a human donor with multiple sclerosis. Each CDR3 is given with its conserved first and last residue. The D gene is left open where the match is weak. Size is omitted from some rows. Given values are once, few, many or a class for expanded clones.

>.|TRBJ2-7|TRBV27|TRBD2
CASSSSGRLYEQYF
TGTGCCAGCAGTTCTAGCGGGAGACTCTACGAGCAGTACTTC
>.|TRBJ2-3|TRBV4-1|.
CASSQEQDTQYF
TGCGCCAGCAGCCAAGAGCAAGATACGCAGTATTTT
>.|TRBJ2-7|TRBV3-1|.
CASSSQIYEQYF
TGTGCCAGCAGCTCCCAGATCTACGAGCAGTACTTC
>.|TRBJ2-1|TRBV13|.
CASSSGDSEQLF
TGTGCCAGCAGCTCGGGGGACAGTGAGCAGCTCTTC
>few|TRBJ2-5|TRBV27|TRBD1
CASSSLQGFQETQYF
TGTGCCAGCAGTTCCCTACAGGGGTTTCAAGAGACCCAGTACTTC
>.|TRBJ1-1|TRBV14|.
CASSLDGFEAFF
TGTGCCAGCAGCCTGGACGGATTTGAAGCTTTCTTT
>.|TRBJ1-2|TRBV14|.
CASSQDISGSLLYGYTF
TGTGCCAGCAGCCAAGATATATCAGGATCCCTCCTCTATGGCTACACCTTC
>.|TRBJ2-7|TRBV9|.
CASSVEEAGFYEQYF
TGTGCCAGCAGCGTAGAAGAGGCGGGCTTCTACGAGCAGTACTTC
>.|TRBJ1-2|TRBV29-1|TRBD1
CSVDRTGSGYTF
TGCAGCGTTGATCGGACAGGGAGTGGCTACACCTTC
>once|TRBJ2-3|TRBV4-1|.
CASSRDDFDTQYF
TGCGCCAGCAGTCGGGACGACTTTGATACGCAGTATTTT
>.|TRBJ2-3|TRBV6-6|.
CASSYEGAGSDTQYF
TGTGCCAGCAGTTACGAGGGAGCTGGATCAGATACGCAGTATTTT
>.|TRBJ1-1|TRBV5-1|.
CASSLPSGTQVAFF
TGCGCCAGCAGCTTGCCTTCCGGGACACAAGTAGCTTTCTTT
>.|TRBJ2-5|TRBV3-1|.
CASSPEVPKETQYF
TGTGCCAGCAGCCCTGAGGTCCCTAAAGAGACCCAGTACTTC
>.|TRBJ2-5|TRBV27|TRBD2
CASSLSWLAGIQETQYF
TGTGCCAGCAGTTTATCGTGGCTAGCGGGAATCCAAGAGACCCAGTACTTC
>.|TRBJ1-1|TRBV5-4|.
CASTEGPGDTEAFF
TGTGCCAGCACCGAGGGCCCTGGGGACACTGAAGCTTTCTTT
>.|TRBJ2-3|TRBV2|TRBD2
CASSPLGVLAETTDTQYF
TGTGCCAGCAGTCCATTAGGAGTTCTAGCGGAGACCACAGATACGCAGTATTTT
>.|TRBJ2-7|TRBV7-2|.
CASSLTFEQYF
TGTGCCAGCAGCCTCACGTTTGAGCAGTACTTC
>.|TRBJ1-4|TRBV2|.
CASSEDAGHTPTNEKLFF
TGTGCCAGCAGTGAAGATGCGGGCCACACACCGACTAATGAAAAACTGTTTTTT
>.|TRBJ1-5|TRBV28|.
CASSPPPRGSNQPQHF
TGTGCCAGCAGTCCCCCTCCCCGGGGAAGCAATCAGCCCCAGCATTTT
>few|TRBJ2-7|TRBV30|.
CAWTMGHSYEQYF
TGTGCCTGGACGATGGGACATTCCTACGAGCAGTACTTC
>.|TRBJ2-1|TRBV28|TRBD1
CASSFKGTGWNEQFF
TGTGCCAGCAGTTTTAAGGGGACAGGGTGGAATGAGCAGTTCTTC
>.|TRBJ2-7|TRBV19|.
CASSTSSEGYEQYF
TGTGCCAGTAGTACCTCCTCCGAGGGCTACGAGCAGTACTTC
>.|TRBJ2-3|TRBV5-1|TRBD1
CASRQTGTGGTDTQYF
TGCGCCAGCAGGCAAACCGGGACAGGGGGCACAGATACGCAGTATTTT
>once|TRBJ1-1|TRBV30|.
CAWSGSGGTEAFF
TGTGCCTGGAGTGGTTCGGGGGGCACTGAAGCTTTCTTT
>.|TRBJ2-3|TRBV7-8|TRBD2
CASLGLAGRRDFGTDTQYF
TGTGCCAGCTTGGGACTAGCGGGCCGGCGCGATTTCGGCACAGATACGCAGTATTTT
>.|TRBJ2-1|TRBV12-3/TRBV12-4|TRBD1
CASSLMDRENEQFF
TGTGCCAGCAGTTTAATGGACAGGGAAAATGAGCAGTTCTTC
>few|TRBJ1-1|TRBV30|TRBD1
CAWSDYRDREAEAFF
TGTGCCTGGAGTGACTACCGGGACAGGGAGGCTGAAGCTTTCTTT
>.|TRBJ1-2|TRBV28|TRBD1
CASSNRDRPNYGYTF
TGTGCCAGCAGTAACCGGGACAGACCTAACTATGGCTACACCTTC
>.|TRBJ1-1|TRBV15|.
CATSNEAAAPEAFF
TGTGCCACCAGCAACGAAGCGGCTGCCCCTGAAGCTTTCTTT
>.|TRBJ2-5|TRBV6-2/TRBV6-3|.
CASRTLGQQETQYF
TGTGCCAGCAGAACCTTAGGACAGCAAGAGACCCAGTACTTC
>.|TRBJ2-1|TRBV7-2|.
CASSTWGAEQFF
TGTGCCAGCAGCACCTGGGGCGCTGAGCAGTTCTTC
>.|TRBJ2-1|TRBV10-3|TRBD2
CAISDQGLAGDHNEQFF
TGTGCCATCAGTGACCAGGGACTAGCGGGCGACCACAATGAGCAGTTCTTC
>.|TRBJ1-2|TRBV2|TRBD1
CASSELTGGYGYTF
TGTGCCAGCAGTGAACTTACAGGGGGCTATGGCTACACCTTC
>.|TRBJ1-1|TRBV4-1|.
CASSQESRSYGTEAFF
TGCGCCAGCAGCCAAGAAAGTAGAAGTTACGGCACTGAAGCTTTCTTT
>.|TRBJ2-5|TRBV5-4|TRBD2
CASSDRLAEETQYF
TGTGCCAGCAGCGATCGACTAGCGGAAGAGACCCAGTACTTC
>.|TRBJ1-4|TRBV4-1|TRBD1
CASSRGQGGEKLFF
TGCGCCAGCAGCCGGGGACAGGGGGGGGAAAAACTGTTTTTT
>.|TRBJ1-2|TRBV11-2|.
CASSLDHTYGYTF
TGTGCCAGCAGCCTCGATCACACCTATGGCTACACCTTC
>.|TRBJ2-1|TRBV19|.
CASSIGVYNEQFF
TGTGCCAGTAGTATAGGGGTCTACAATGAGCAGTTCTTC
>.|TRBJ1-2|TRBV13|.
CASSSKGGGGNYGYTF
TGTGCCAGCAGCTCAAAAGGAGGGGGTGGGAACTATGGCTACACCTTC
>.|TRBJ2-3|TRBV30|TRBD1
CAWSPGQAFVDTQYF
TGTGCCTGGAGTCCGGGACAGGCGTTTGTCGATACGCAGTATTTT
>.|TRBJ1-1|TRBV27|TRBD1
CASSTTGGEWMNTEAFF
TGTGCCAGCAGCACCACAGGGGGTGAATGGATGAACACTGAAGCTTTCTTT
>.|TRBJ2-1|TRBV28|.
CASSFEGISSYNEQFF
TGTGCCAGCAGTTTTGAGGGGATCAGCTCCTACAATGAGCAGTTCTTC